The 20 T cell receptor beta chains below were found in one sample sequenced in a study of shared clonotypes between healthy human individuals. Cells designated naive CD8 were CD45RO-negative and were positively selected for CCR7, with terminally differentiated effector memory CD45RA+ cells excluded. Clones were read by immunoSEQ multiplex PCR, and TCRdb kept only the in-frame ones, dropping some. The repertoire holds some 1,900,000 clones, with about 95% as singletons. The sequencing input was naive CD8+ T cells sorted from blood. Source of these receptors: a man between 18 and 35 years old in good health.

A single count supports this clone. This rearrangement joins TRBV7-6 to TRBJ2-7, with D hard to call. Germline-derived CDR1 and CDR2 are SGHVS and FNYEAQ. The V end lost 2 bases, the J end lost 2 bases, and 16 bases lay between the germline ends. This CDR3 contains 16 residues. The CDR3: CASSLNGRTAAYEQYF. CDR3 coding DNA: TGTGCCAGCAGCTTAAACGGACGGACCGCGGCCTACGAGCAGTACTTC.

The V gene is TRBV4-3, the J gene TRBJ2-7; 7 bases align to TRBD2. The V gene end was trimmed by 0 bases and the J gene end by 0 bases; junction bases not matched to a gene: 11. The CDR3 consists of 18 residues. In germline, CDR1 is LGHNA, CDR2 YSLEER. CDR3 protein: CASSQERETSAVSYEQYF. The DNA of the CDR3 is TGCGCCAGCAGCCAAGAAAGGGAAACTAGCGCCGTCTCCTACGAGCAGTACTTC.

This CDR3 is CASSPLAINEKLFF. CDR3 DNA: TGTGCCAGCTCACCACTCGCGATTAATGAAAAACTGTTTTTT. J is TRBJ1-4 and V is TRBV18, with D hard to call. V lost 1 base and J lost 4, with 7 bases in between. This CDR3 spans 14 amino acids. Germline CDR1 and CDR2: KGHSH and LQKENI.

Of note for this clone: The sample contains more than one DNA sequence encoding this CDR3. This chain joins TRBV6-5 and TRBJ1-1; possibly TRBD1 for D (5 bases). The CDR3 covers 13 residues. With 0 bases removed from V and 5 bases from J, the gap between germline ends came to 7 bases. Germline CDR1 and CDR2: MNHEY and SVGAGI. The CDR3 DNA reads as TGTGCCAGCAGTTACTCGGCAGGGACTGAAGCTTTCTTT. Residues: CASSYSAGTEAFF.

J is TRBJ1-4 and V is TRBV4-3; possibly TRBD1 for D (6 bases). With 4 bases removed from V and 7 bases from J, the gap between germline ends came to 19 bases. The length of the CDR3 is 16 residues. Per the germline V gene, CDR1 is LGHNA and CDR2 is YSLEER. CDR3 coding DNA: TGCGCCAGCAGCCTGACGTTTGGGGGGGCGGGTGAAAAACTGTTTTTT. Translation: CASSLTFGGAGEKLFF.

About this clone: Other DNA sequences in this specimen translate into the identical CDR3. The chain combines TRBV28 with TRBJ2-7, with D perhaps matching TRBD1 (6 bases). The CDR3 has 14 residues. Germline CDR1 and CDR2: MDHEN and SYDVKM. V was clipped by 6 bases and J by 3 bases, with 15 bases between them. The CDR3 nucleotides read TGTGCCAGCAGCCTAGCAGGGGACAACTACGAGCAGTACTTC. It codes for CASSLAGDNYEQYF.

This chain joins TRBV2 and TRBJ1-2; D may be TRBD1 (5 bases). Trimming took off 0 bases at V and 7 bases at J, with 12 bases between the two ends. CDR3 size: 14 residues. Germline V gene data show CDR1 as SNHLY and CDR2 as FYNNEI. CDR3 coding DNA: TGTGCCAGCAGTGAAGCCCCCCTGGGGGTTGGCTACACCTTC. Its protein product is CASSEAPLGVGYTF.

Of note for this clone: The sample holds other DNA sequences that translate to the same CDR3. The genes are TRBV5-6 and TRBJ2-7; TRBD1 or TRBD2 may be the D gene (5 bases each). There are 15 residues in the CDR3. CDR1 and CDR2 (germline): SGHDT, YYEEEE. V was pared by 0 bases and J by 1 base, with 11 bases between. The CDR3 DNA reads TGTGCCAGCAGCTTGGCCGGGACGGAATCCTACGAGCAGTACTTC. This sequence encodes CASSLAGTESYEQYF. The full variable domain, completed using reference TRBV5-6 and TRBJ2-7, is DAGVTQSPTHLIKTRGQQVTLRCSPKSGHDTVSWYQQALGQGPQFIFQYYEEEERQRGNFPDRFSGHQFPNYSSELNVNALLLGDSALYLCASSLAGTESYEQYFGPGTRLTVT.

The chain has TRBV25-1 and TRBJ2-7; either TRBD1 or TRBD2 may supply D (5 bases each). Germline CDR1 MGHDK, CDR2 SYGVNS. The CDR3 covers 15 residues. Trimming pared 1 base from V and 2 bases from J, leaving 12 bases between. DNA of the CDR3: TGTGCCAGCAGTGAATGGGGCGGGCCTGCCTACGAGCAGTACTTC. This sequence encodes CASSEWGGPAYEQYF.

In its sample, this clone was seen a few times. The V call is TRBV4-1, the J call TRBJ1-6, with 8 nucleotides matching TRBD1. Germline trimming cut 4 bases from V and 9 bases from J; bases unmatched to any gene: 8. Germline V gene sequence: CDR1 MGHRA, CDR2 YSYEKL. CDR3 length: 15 residues. CDR3 protein: CASSPGTGFASPLHF. CDR3 DNA: TGCGCCAGCAGCCCAGGGACAGGATTTGCTTCACCCCTCCACTTT.

Details on this clone: One junction end does not reproduce the germline sequence, and a read error may be involved. The rearrangement uses TRBV11-2 and TRBJ2-5; D possibly corresponds to TRBD1 (5 bases). CDR3 length equals 11 residues. Germline assignment: CDR1 SGHAT and CDR2 FQNNGV. The chain's CDR3 is CASSLEGVENF. CDR3 in DNA: TGTGCCAGCAGCTTAGAAGGGGTCGAGAACTTC.

Written as DNA, the CDR3 is TGTGCCAGCAGCTTAGGGGGACAGGGGATCTCCAATGGGCAGTACTTC. Translating it yields CASSLGGQGISNGQYF. The chain recombines TRBV7-9 with TRBJ2-7; TRBD1 agrees at 10 bases. Trimming at V came to 1 base and at J to 9 bases, leaving 12 bases not matched to a gene. This CDR3 region has 16 residues. CDR1 and CDR2 from the germline V gene are SEHNR and FQNEAQ (reference sequence).

V gene TRBV19 combines with J gene TRBJ2-7; TRBD2 matches at 7 bases. The germline CDR1 and CDR2 sequences are LNHDA and SQIVND (reference sequence). After removal of 0 bases from V and 3 bases from J, the junction contained 5 bases not matched to a gene. The CDR3 totals 15 residues. This CDR3 is CASSIDGGGFYEQYF. CDR3 bases: TGTGCCAGTAGTATAGATGGCGGGGGTTTCTACGAGCAGTACTTC.

The genes are TRBV7-6 and TRBJ2-5; 10 nucleotides align to TRBD1. The CDR3 consists of 16 residues. Germline lookup yields CDR1 SGHVS and CDR2 FNYEAQ. With 1 base clipped from V and 5 bases from J, the junction kept 7 bases outside the gene matches. The CDR3 DNA reads as TGTGCCAGCAGCTTAGTAAGGGGACAGGGGTTGGAGACCCAGTACTTC. It is translated as CASSLVRGQGLETQYF.

This clone was seen once. The genes are TRBV30 and TRBJ1-1; D unresolved. Germline V gene data show CDR1 as GTSNPN and CDR2 as SVGIG (reference sequence). The CDR3 is 15 amino acids. Between the trimmed V and J ends, which lost 0 bases and 2 bases, there was a span of 13 bases. The CDR3 loop is CAWSVPIYGNTEAFF. In DNA form, the CDR3 reads TGTGCCTGGAGTGTACCGATCTATGGAAACACTGAAGCTTTCTTT.

This sequence joins TRBV13 and TRBJ2-1; D perhaps matches TRBD2 (6 bases). This CDR3 has 14 residues. The germline gives CDR1 PRHDT, CDR2 FYEKMQ (reference sequence). V was shortened by 3 bases and J by 6 bases, with 12 bases between the two germline ends. The CDR3 loop reads CASSFGSGGNEQFF. For the CDR3, the DNA is TGTGCCAGCAGCTTTGGGTCCGGGGGCAATGAGCAGTTCTTC.

The chain carries TRBV30 and TRBJ2-7, with D perhaps TRBD2 (6 bases). Between the trimmed V and J ends, which lost 4 bases and 10 bases, there was a span of 17 bases. This CDR3 is 12 amino acids long. Germline V CDR1 and CDR2: GTSNPN, SVGIG (reference sequence). The CDR3 bases are TGTGCCTGGATGTGGATAGGCGGGGCCCAGTACTTC. This codes for CAWMWIGGAQYF.

The V and J genes are TRBV27 and TRBJ1-1; unclear D gene. Trimming removed 5 bases at V and 6 bases at J, with 16 bases between. The CDR3 consists of 14 residues. Germline V lookup: CDR1 MNHEY, CDR2 SMNVEV (reference sequence). CDR3 sequence (DNA): TGTGCCAGCAGTCTCCGTGGAGGGTCGGCTGAAGCTTTCTTT. Encoded protein: CASSLRGGSAEAFF.

The chain has TRBV4-1 and TRBJ2-5, with D uncertain. The CDR3 sequence is 14 residues long. The V end lost 1 base, the J end lost 5 bases, and 11 bases lay between the germline ends. Germline CDR1 and CDR2: MGHRA and YSYEKL. The CDR3 is CASSQGPGRETQYF. CDR3 sequence (DNA): TGCGCCAGCAGCCAAGGGCCGGGTCGCGAGACCCAGTACTTC.

The chain couples TRBV5-8 to TRBJ2-2; unclear D gene. The germline V gene has CDR1 SGHTS and CDR2 YDEGEE. The CDR3 totals 15 residues. The ends were cut back, 4 bases at V and 3 bases at J, with 13 bases in the middle. The chain's CDR3 is CASSPGFGYTGELFF. In nucleotides, the CDR3 is TGTGCCAGCAGCCCAGGTTTTGGCTACACCGGGGAGCTGTTTTTT.